This TCR beta chain was retrieved from a study of identical twins. Broader study findings: Fewer insertions marked abundant cord blood beta clonotypes; young adult naive trended weakly, memory not at all. Conclusions relied on cross-sectional statistical analysis, not following the same donors. Analyses based on zero insertions could be partly confounded by invariant MAIT and iNKT cells. Models underestimated out-of-frame TCR alpha sharing in monozygotic twins.

V lost 4 bases, J lost 5 bases, and 6 bases lay in between. This CDR3 has 11 residues. Germline V gene data show CDR1 as SGHKS and CDR2 as YYEKEE (reference sequence). TCRdb processed the 5' RACE reads anew with MiXCR; each CDR3 protein has one entry. The data show a few hundred thousand distinct CDR3 sequences, less than 9% seen once. This clonotype appeared a few times. Its antigen is currently unknown. This same sample was also part of a study on yellow fever vaccine responses in identical twins.

The gene calls are TRBV5-5 and TRBJ1-2; no firm D call. Source material: memory (CD45RO+) T cells sorted from blood. This receptor was obtained from a woman younger than 35 in good health. CDR3 in DNA: TGTGCCAGCAGCCGAGGTTATGGCTACACCTTC. It encodes CASSRGYGYTF.